This record covers a single T cell receptor beta chain. The junction and the germline gene differ at one end; a read error may be behind it. The entry originates in a study of cytotoxic CD8 clonotypes in ibrutinib-treated CLL. Sequencing used immunoSEQ multiplex PCR; TCRdb keeps in-frame clones, though not all of them. The sample shows approximately 280,000 clones, roughly three quarters of them seen only once. This sample comprised PBMCs, obtained at disease progression, from a patient treated with ibrutinib. This sequence was found in a human donor with chronic lymphocytic leukemia.

CDR3 nucleotides: TGCAGCGTTCGGGACTTCCTCTACAATGAGCAATTCTTC. It codes for CSVRDFLYNEQFF. The chain employs TRBV29-1 and TRBJ2-1; D is possibly TRBD2 (6 bases). The germline V gene encodes CDR1 SQVTM and CDR2 ANQGSEA. The CDR3 totals 13 residues.